Listed here is a single T cell receptor (beta chain). Its specificity is not known. The record originates from a study of regulatory T cells in long-lasting Graves disease. Study details: Persistent Graves' disease denoted over 5 years of antithyroid drugs plus positive TSH receptor antibodies. Regarding the study as a whole: Patients with persistent disease showed a bias toward TRBV28, TRBJ1-2 and TRBJ2-5. Persistent Graves' patients possessed reduced TCR diversity relative to recently diagnosed ones.

According to the study, TCR beta libraries were built with iRepertoire HTBI primers and CDR3-region Arm-PCR. MiXCR was run by TCRdb on the multiplex PCR reads, yielding one entry per CDR3 protein. The data show 500,000 to 700,000 distinct CDR3 sequences, about 30% seen once. The ends were cut back, 0 bases at V and 4 bases at J, with 18 bases in the middle. This CDR3 spans 16 amino acids. Germline CDR1 and CDR2: DFQATT and SNEGSKA (reference sequence). Time point here: persistent/refractory GD, antithyroid drugs over 5 years with positive TRAb. Scientists built the TCR library using RNA that was extracted from PBMCs.

The material sequenced was peripheral blood mononuclear cells (PBMCs), taken when the disease was refractory, from a patient treated with antithyroid drugs. The chain joins TRBV20-1 to TRBJ1-1; D is ambiguous. The clonotype was recovered from a female donor with Graves disease. This chain's CDR3 is CSARDLEREVFTEAFF. In DNA form, the CDR3 reads TGCAGTGCTAGAGATCTAGAAAGGGAGGTTTTCACTGAAGCTTTCTTT.